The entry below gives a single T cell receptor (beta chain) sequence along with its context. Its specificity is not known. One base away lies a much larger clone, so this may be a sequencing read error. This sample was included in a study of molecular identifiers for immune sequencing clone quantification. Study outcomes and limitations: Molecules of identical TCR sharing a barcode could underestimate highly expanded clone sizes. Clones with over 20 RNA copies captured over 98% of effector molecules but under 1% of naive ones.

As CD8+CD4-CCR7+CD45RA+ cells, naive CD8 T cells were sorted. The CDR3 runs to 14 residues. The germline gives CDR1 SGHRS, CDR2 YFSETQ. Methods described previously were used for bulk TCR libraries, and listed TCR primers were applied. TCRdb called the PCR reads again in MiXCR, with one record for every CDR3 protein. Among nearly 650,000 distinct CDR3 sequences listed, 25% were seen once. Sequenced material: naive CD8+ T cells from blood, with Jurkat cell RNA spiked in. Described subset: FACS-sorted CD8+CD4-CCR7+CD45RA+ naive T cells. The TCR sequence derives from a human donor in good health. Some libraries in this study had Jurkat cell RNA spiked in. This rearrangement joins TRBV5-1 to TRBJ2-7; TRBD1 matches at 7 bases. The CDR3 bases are TGCGCCGGCAGCTTGACGGGACAGCCCTCCGAGCAGTACTTC. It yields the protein CAGSLTGQPSEQYF.